The following is a T cell receptor (beta chain) sequence with its context. Its specificity is unknown. The junction departs from the called germline gene at one end, perhaps through a read error. These data are taken from a study of neurological immune-mediated disorders. Study-wide results and caveats: Patients with HTLV-1-associated myelopathy showed the most TCR clonal expansion. Those with multiple sclerosis showed the least, falling below healthy controls.

Germline-derived CDR1 and CDR2 are MNHNS and SASEGT. The CDR3 is made up of 11 amino acids. TCRdb fed the 5' RACE reads into MiXCR, producing one record per CDR3 protein. The top ten clones hold roughly 4.6% of a sample with more than 55,000 distinct CDR3 sequences, around 24% of them seen once. Time point: technical triplicate 2. The sample was PBMCs. This chain links TRBV6-1 with TRBJ2-1, with D unresolved. This TCR derives from a man in his sixties with HTLV-1-associated myelopathy (HAM/TSP). The CDR3 loop is CASSEGSEQFF. For the CDR3, the DNA is TGTGCCAGCAGTGAGGGCAGTGAGCAGTTCTTT.